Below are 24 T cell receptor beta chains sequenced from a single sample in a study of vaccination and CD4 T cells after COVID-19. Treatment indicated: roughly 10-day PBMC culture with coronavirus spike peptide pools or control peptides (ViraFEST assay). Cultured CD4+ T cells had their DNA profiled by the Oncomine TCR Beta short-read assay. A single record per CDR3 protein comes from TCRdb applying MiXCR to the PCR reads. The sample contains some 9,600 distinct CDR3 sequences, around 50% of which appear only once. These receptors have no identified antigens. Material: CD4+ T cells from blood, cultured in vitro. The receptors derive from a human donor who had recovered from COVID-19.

The CDR3, as DNA: TGTGCCAGCAGTGCAGTGGGACAGCCTCAAGAGACCCAGTACTTC. Protein: CASSAVGQPQETQYF. The V gene is TRBV25-1, the J gene TRBJ2-5, with 7 bases aligning to TRBD1. There are 15 residues in the CDR3. Germline CDR1 MGHDK, CDR2 SYGVNS. Trimming removed 4 bases from V and 2 bases from J; junction bases left unmatched: 7.

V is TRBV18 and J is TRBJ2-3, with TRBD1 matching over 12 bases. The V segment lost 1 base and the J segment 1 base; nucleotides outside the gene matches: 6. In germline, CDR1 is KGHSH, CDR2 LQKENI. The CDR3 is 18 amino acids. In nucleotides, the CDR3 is TGTGCCAGCTCACCACGGGACAGGGGGCTCGGTGGCACAGATACGCAGTATTTT. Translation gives CASSPRDRGLGGTDTQYF. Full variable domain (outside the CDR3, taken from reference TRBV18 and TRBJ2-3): NAGVMQNPRHLVRRRGQEARLRCSPMKGHSHVYWYRQLPEEGLKFMVYLQKENIIDESGMPKERFSAEFPKEGPSILRIQQVVRGDSAAYFCASSPRDRGLGGTDTQYFGPGTRLTVL.

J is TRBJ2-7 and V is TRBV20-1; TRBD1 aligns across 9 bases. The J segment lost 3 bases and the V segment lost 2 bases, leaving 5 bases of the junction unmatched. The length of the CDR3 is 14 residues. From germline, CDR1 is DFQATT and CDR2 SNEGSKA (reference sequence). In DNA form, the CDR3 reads TGCAGTGCTAGATCCGGGACAGGGATCTACGAGCAGTACTTC. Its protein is CSARSGTGIYEQYF.

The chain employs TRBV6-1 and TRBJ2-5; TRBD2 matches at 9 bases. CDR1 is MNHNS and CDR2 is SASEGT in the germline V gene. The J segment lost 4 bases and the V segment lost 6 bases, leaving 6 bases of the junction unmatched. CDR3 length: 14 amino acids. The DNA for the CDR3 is TGTGCCAGCAGGGGTCGACTAGCGGTAGAGACCCAGTACTTC. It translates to CASRGRLAVETQYF.

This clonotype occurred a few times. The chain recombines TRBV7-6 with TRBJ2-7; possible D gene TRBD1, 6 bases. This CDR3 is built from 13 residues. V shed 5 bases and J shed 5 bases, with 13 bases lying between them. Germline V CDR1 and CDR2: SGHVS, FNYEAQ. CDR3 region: CASSPQTGDEQYF. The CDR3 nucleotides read TGTGCCAGCAGCCCCCAGACAGGAGACGAGCAGTACTTC.

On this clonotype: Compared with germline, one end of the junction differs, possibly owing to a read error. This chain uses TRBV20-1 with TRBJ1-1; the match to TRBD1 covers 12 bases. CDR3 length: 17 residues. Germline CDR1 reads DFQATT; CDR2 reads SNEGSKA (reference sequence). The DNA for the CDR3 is TGCAATGCTAGAGACCCCCTTTCCGGGACAGGGGGCGCATGGGCTTTCTTT. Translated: CNARDPLSGTGGAWAFF.

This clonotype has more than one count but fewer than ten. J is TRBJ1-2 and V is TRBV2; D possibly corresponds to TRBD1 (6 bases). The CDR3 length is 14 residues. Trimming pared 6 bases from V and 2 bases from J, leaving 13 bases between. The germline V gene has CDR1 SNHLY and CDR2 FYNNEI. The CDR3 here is CASRGTGSNYGYTF. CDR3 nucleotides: TGTGCCAGCAGAGGAACAGGGTCCAACTATGGCTACACCTTC. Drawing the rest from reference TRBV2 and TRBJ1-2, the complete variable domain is EPEVTQTPSHQVTQMGQEVILRCVPISNHLYFYWYRQILGQKVEFLVSFYNNEISEKSEIFDDQFSVERPDGSNFTLKIRSTKLEDSAMYFCASRGTGSNYGYTFGSGTRLTVV.

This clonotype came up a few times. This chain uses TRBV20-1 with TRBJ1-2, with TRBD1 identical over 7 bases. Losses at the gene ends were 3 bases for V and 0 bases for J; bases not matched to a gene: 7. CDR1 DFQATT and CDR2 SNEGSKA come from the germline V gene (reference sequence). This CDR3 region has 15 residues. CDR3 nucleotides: TGCAGTGCTAGGGAGACAGGGTTAGCTAACTATGGCTACACCTTC. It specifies CSARETGLANYGYTF.

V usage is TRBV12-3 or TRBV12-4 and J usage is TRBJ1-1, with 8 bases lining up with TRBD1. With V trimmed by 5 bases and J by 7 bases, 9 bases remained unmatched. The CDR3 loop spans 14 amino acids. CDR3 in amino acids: CASSLRTGLLEAFF. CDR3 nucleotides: TGTGCCAGCAGTCTCCGGACAGGGTTACTTGAAGCTTTCTTT.

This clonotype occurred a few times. The CDR3 sequence: CASSQIRVGTTYEQYF. The CDR3 bases are TGCGCCAGCAGCCAAATCCGTGTCGGAACAACCTACGAGCAGTACTTC. This chain links TRBV23-1 with TRBJ2-7, with D uncertain. TRBV23-1 carries the ORF label, with uncertain function. The CDR3 contains 16 residues. V lost 6 bases to trimming and J lost 2 bases, with 20 bases between them.

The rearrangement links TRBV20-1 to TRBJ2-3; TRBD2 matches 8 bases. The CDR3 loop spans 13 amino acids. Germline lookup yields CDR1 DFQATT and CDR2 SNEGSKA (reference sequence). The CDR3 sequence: CRGSAGVRDTQYF. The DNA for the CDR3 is TGCAGGGGATCAGCGGGAGTCCGAGATACGCAGTATTTT.

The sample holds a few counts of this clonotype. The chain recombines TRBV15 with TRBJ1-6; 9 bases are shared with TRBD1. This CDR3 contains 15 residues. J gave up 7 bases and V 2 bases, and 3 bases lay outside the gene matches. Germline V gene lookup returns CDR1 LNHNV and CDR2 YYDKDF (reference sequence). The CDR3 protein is CATSRNRGRNSPLHF. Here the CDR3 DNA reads TGTGCCACCAGCAGAAACAGGGGGCGGAATTCACCCCTCCACTTT.

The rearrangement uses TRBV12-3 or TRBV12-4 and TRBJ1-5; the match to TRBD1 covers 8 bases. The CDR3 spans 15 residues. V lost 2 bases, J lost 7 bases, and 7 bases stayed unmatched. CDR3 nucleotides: TGTGCCAGCAGTTTACAGGGGGCAGGGGAGCAGCCCCAGCATTTT. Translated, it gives CASSLQGAGEQPQHF.

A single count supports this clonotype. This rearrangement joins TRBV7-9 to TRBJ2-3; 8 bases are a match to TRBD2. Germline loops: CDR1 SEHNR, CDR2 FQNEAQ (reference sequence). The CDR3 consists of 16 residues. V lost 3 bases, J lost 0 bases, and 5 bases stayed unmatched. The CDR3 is CASSFASGGSTDTQYF. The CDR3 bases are TGTGCCAGCAGCTTTGCGTCGGGAGGGAGCACAGATACGCAGTATTTT.

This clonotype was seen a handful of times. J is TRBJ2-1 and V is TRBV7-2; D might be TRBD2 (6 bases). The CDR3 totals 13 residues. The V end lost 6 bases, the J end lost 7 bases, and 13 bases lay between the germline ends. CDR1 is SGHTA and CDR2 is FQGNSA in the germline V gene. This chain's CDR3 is CASSPRGTNEQFF. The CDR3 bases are TGTGCCAGCAGTCCCCGCGGGACTAATGAGCAGTTCTTC.

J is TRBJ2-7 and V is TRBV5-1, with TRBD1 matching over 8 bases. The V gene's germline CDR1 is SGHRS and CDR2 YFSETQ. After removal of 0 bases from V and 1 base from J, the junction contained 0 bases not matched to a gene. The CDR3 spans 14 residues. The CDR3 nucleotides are TGCGCCAGCAGCTTGGGGGACAGGTCCTACGAGCAGTACTTC. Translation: CASSLGDRSYEQYF. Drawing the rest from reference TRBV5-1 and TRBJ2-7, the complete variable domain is KAGVTQTPRYLIKTRGQQVTLSCSPISGHRSVSWYQQTPGQGLQFLFEYFSETQRNKGNFPGRFSGRQFSNSRSEMNVSTLELGDSALYLCASSLGDRSYEQYFGPGTRLTVT.

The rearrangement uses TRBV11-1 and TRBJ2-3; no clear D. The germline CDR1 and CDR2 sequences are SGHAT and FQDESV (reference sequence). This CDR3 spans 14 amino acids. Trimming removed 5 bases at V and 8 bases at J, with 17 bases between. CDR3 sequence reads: CASSPVGVPGTQYF. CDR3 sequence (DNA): TGTGCCAGCAGCCCCGTTGGAGTTCCGGGTACGCAGTATTTT.

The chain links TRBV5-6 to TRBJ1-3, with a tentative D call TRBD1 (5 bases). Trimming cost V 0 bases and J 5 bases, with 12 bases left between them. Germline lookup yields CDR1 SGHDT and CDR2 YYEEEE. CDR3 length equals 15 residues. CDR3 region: CASSLAYRGRNTIYF. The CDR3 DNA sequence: TGTGCCAGCAGCTTGGCCTATAGGGGCCGAAACACCATATATTTT.

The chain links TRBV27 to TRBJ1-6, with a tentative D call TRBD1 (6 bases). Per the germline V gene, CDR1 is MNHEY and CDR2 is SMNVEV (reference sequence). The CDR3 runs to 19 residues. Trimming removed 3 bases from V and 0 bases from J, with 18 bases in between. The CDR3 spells CASSFRGTPGRSYNSPLHF. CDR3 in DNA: TGTGCCAGCAGTTTTAGGGGGACCCCAGGACGCTCCTATAATTCACCCCTCCACTTT.

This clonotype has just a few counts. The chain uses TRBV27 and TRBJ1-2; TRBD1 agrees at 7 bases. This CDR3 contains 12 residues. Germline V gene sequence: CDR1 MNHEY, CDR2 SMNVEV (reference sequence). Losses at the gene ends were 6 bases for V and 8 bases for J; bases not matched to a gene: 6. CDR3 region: CASRMTGKGYTF. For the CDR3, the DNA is TGTGCCAGCAGAATGACAGGGAAGGGCTACACCTTC.

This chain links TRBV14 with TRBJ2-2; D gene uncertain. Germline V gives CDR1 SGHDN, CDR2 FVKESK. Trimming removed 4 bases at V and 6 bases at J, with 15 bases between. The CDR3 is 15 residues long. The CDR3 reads CASSPGNWWSGELFF. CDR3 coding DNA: TGTGCCAGCAGCCCTGGGAACTGGTGGTCCGGGGAGCTGTTTTTT.

Here the CDR3 DNA reads TGTGCCAGCAGACCCGGACAGCCTGAAGGTGGCTACACCTTC. Its translation: CASRPGQPEGGYTF. The chain has TRBV4-2 and TRBJ1-2; TRBD1 might be the D (6 bases). Trimming took 6 bases from V and 7 from J, leaving 18 bases between them. The CDR3 runs to 14 residues. Germline values: CDR1 LGHNA, CDR2 YNFKEQ.

Written as DNA, the CDR3 is TGTGCCAGCAGCCCTCAGGGGGCCTCCTACGAGCAGTACTTC. It encodes CASSPQGASYEQYF. The chain carries TRBV12-3 or TRBV12-4 and TRBJ2-7; TRBD1 matches at 8 bases. The CDR3 is 14 amino acids. V was pared by 6 bases and J by 0 bases, with 4 bases of the junction left unmatched.

DNA for the CDR3: TGTGCCAGCAGCCTACCCTACAGTAATTCACGGACCCAGTACTTC. Encoded protein: CASSLPYSNSRTQYF. The V call is TRBV11-2, the J call TRBJ2-5, with D uncertain. Per the germline V gene, CDR1 is SGHAT and CDR2 is FQNNGV. The CDR3 spans 15 residues. V shed 5 bases and J shed 7 bases, with 20 bases lying between them.